This T cell receptor beta chain is drawn from a study of cytomegalovirus exposure and HLA in healthy donors. The CDR3 contains 12 residues. Per the germline V gene, CDR1 is LGHNA and CDR2 is YNFKEQ. Trimming removed 4 bases at V and 5 bases at J, with 8 bases between. The PCR used 60 Vbeta and 13 Jbeta primers. The protocol was immunoSEQ multiplex PCR, while the TCRdb copy is restricted to in-frame clones and leaves out a portion. The profile shows 130,000 to 150,000 clones, 73% of them singletons. This clonotype originated in a human donor in good health. The V call is TRBV4-2, the J call TRBJ1-2, with a weak D call TRBD1 (6 bases). The sequencing sample was made of PBMCs. CDR3 amino acids: CASSPDRYGYTF. The CDR3 DNA reads TGTGCCAGCAGCCCCGACAGGTATGGCTACACCTTC.